The entry below gives a single T cell receptor (beta chain) sequence along with its context. The read ends 3 residues early relative to the CDR3; the germline J gene fills the gap. This sample stems from a study of T cells in women clearing cervical HPV infection. The CDR3 is 14 amino acids. Germline V gene sequence: CDR1 PRHDT, CDR2 FYEKMQ (reference sequence). The germline V and J ends were trimmed by 0 bases and 6 bases, with 9 bases remaining between them. This table comes from immunoSEQ multiplex PCR, and its TCRdb copy is limited to in-frame clones, with some not included. Recorded for this sample: roughly 25,000 clones.

Sequencing was carried out using blood buffy coat. This TCR was sampled from a woman aged 18 to 69 with a cervical HPV16 infection that either progressed to CIN3+ or cleared (not recorded which). This chain links TRBV13 with TRBJ2-1; D is possibly TRBD2 (5 bases). The CDR3 protein is CASSLGLVGNEQFF. The CDR3 DNA, read in part, is TGTGCCAGCAGCTTAGGACTAGTAGGCAATGAG.